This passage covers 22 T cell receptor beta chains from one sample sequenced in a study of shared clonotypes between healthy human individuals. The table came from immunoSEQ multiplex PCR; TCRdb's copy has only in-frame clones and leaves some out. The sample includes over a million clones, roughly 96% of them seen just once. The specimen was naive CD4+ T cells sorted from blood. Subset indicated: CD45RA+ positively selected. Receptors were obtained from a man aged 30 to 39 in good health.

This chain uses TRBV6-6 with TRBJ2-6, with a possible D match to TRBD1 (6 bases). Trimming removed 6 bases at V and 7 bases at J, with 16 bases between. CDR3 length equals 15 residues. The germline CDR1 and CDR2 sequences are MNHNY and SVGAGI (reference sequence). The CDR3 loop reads CASSAGAYVANVLTF. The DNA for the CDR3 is TGTGCCAGCAGCGCAGGGGCGTACGTTGCCAACGTCCTGACTTTC.

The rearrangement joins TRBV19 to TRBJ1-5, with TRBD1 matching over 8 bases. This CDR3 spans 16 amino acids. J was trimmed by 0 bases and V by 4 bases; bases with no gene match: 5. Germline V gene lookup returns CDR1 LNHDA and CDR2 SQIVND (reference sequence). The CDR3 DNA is TGTGCCAGTAGTAACGACAGGGGAGATAGCAATCAGCCCCAGCATTTT. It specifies CASSNDRGDSNQPQHF.

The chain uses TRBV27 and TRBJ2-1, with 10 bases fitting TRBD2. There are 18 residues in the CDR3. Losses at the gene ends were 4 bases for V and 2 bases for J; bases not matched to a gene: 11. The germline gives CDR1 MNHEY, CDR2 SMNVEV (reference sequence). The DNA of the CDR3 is TGTGCCAGCAGTTCCTACCCTTTAGCGGGAGGAACCTACAATGAGCAGTTCTTC. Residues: CASSSYPLAGGTYNEQFF.

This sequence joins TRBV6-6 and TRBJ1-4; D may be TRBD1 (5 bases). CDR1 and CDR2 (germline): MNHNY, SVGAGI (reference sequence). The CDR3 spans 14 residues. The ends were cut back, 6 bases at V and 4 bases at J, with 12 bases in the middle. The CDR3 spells CASRRDVFNEKLFF. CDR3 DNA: TGTGCCAGCAGACGGGACGTCTTTAATGAAAAACTGTTTTTT.

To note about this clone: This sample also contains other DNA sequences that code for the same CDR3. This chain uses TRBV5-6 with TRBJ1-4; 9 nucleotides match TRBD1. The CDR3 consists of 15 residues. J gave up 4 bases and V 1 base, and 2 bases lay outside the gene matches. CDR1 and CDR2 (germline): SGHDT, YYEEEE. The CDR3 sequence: CASSLPGQGNEKLFF. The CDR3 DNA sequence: TGTGCCAGCAGCTTGCCGGGACAGGGTAATGAAAAACTGTTTTTT. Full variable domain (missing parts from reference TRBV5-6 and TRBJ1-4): DAGVTQSPTHLIKTRGQQVTLRCSPKSGHDTVSWYQQALGQGPQFIFQYYEEEERQRGNFPDRFSGHQFPNYSSELNVNALLLGDSALYLCASSLPGQGNEKLFFGSGTQLSVL.

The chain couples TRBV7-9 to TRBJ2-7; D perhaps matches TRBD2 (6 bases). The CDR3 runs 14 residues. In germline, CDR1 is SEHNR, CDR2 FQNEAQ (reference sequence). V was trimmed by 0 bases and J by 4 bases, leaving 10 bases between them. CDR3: CASSLAGGRYEQYF. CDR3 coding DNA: TGTGCCAGCAGCTTAGCTGGGGGGAGGTACGAGCAGTACTTC.

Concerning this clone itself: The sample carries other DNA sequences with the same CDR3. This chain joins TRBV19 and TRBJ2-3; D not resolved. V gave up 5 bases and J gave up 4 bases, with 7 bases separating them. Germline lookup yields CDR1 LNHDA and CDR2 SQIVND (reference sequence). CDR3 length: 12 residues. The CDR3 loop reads CASSRTPDTQYF. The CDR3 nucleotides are TGTGCCAGTAGTCGGACGCCAGATACGCAGTATTTT.

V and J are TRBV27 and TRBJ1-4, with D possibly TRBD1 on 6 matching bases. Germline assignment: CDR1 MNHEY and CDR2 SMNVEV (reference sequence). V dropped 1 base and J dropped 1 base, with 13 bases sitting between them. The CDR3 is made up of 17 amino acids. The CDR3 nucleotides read TGTGCCAGCAGTTTATGGGGTACAGGGCTAACTAATGAAAAACTGTTTTTT. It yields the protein CASSLWGTGLTNEKLFF.

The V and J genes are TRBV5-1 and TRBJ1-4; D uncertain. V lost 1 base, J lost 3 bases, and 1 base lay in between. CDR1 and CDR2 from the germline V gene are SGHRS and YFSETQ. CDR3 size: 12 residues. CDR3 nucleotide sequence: TGCGCCAGCAGCTTGCCTAATGAAAAACTGTTTTTT. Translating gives CASSLPNEKLFF.

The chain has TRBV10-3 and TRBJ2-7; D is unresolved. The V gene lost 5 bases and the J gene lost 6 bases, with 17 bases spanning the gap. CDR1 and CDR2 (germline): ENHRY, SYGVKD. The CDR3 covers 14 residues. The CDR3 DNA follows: TGTGCCATCAGTAGCTTAGAAGAGACCGGCGAGCAGTACTTC. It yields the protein CAISSLEETGEQYF.

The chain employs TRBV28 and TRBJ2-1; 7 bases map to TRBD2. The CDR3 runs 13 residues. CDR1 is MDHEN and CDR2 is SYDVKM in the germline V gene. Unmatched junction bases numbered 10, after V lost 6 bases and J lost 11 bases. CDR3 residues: CASSYGASGKQFF. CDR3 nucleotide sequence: TGTGCCAGCAGCTACGGCGCTAGCGGTAAGCAGTTCTTC.

CDR3 coding DNA: TGTGCCAGCAGCTTACTCCGGGGCGGTAGTGAGCAGTTCTTC. Its protein product is CASSLLRGGSEQFF. The chain links TRBV7-3 to TRBJ2-1; possibly TRBD1 or TRBD2 for D (5 bases each). CDR1 SGHTA and CDR2 FQGTGA come from the germline V gene. The V end lost 2 bases, the J end lost 9 bases, and 14 bases lay between the germline ends. The CDR3 loop spans 14 amino acids.

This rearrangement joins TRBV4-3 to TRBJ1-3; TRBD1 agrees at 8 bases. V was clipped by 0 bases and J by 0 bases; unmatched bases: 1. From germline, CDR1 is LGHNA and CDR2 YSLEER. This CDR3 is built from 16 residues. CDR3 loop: CASSQDDRGSGNTIYF. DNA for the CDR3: TGCGCCAGCAGCCAAGATGACAGGGGCTCTGGAAACACCATATATTTT.

CDR3 sequence reads: CAISDPRRLLTGELFF. Here the CDR3 DNA reads TGTGCCATCAGTGACCCACGGAGACTACTCACCGGGGAGCTGTTTTTT. The J gene is TRBJ2-2, the V gene TRBV10-3, with D tentatively TRBD2 (5 bases). Between the trimmed V and J ends, which lost 3 bases and 4 bases, there was a span of 15 bases. CDR3 size: 16 residues. Germline V gene lookup returns CDR1 ENHRY and CDR2 SYGVKD.

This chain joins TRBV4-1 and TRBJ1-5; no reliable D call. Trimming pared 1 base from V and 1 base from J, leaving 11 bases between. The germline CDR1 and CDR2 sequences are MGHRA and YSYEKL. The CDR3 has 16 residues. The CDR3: CASSQVFVTSNQPQHF. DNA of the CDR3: TGCGCCAGCAGCCAAGTTTTTGTGACGAGCAATCAGCCCCAGCATTTT.

CDR3 in DNA: TGTGCCAGCAGTCAGCGGGAGAACACCGGGGAGCTGTTTTTT. Residues: CASSQRENTGELFF. V usage is TRBV6-6 and J usage is TRBJ2-2; 7 bases agree with TRBD2. The CDR3 runs to 14 residues. CDR1 is MNHNY and CDR2 is SVGAGI in the germline V gene (reference sequence). The junction had 1 base not matched to a gene; V was cut back by 5 bases and J by 1 base.

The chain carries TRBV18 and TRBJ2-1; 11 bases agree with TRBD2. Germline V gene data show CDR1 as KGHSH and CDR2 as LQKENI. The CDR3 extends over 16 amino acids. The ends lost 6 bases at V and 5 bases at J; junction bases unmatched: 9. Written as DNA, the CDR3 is TGTGCCAGCTCCCCGAGGGGGGGACTAGCGGACAATGAGCAGTTCTTC. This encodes CASSPRGGLADNEQFF.

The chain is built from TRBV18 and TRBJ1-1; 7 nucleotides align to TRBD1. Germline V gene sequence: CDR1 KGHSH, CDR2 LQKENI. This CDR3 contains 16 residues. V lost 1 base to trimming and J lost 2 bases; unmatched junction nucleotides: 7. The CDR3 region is CASSPLDSGGNTEAFF. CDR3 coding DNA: TGTGCCAGCTCACCACTTGACTCAGGGGGAAACACTGAAGCTTTCTTT.

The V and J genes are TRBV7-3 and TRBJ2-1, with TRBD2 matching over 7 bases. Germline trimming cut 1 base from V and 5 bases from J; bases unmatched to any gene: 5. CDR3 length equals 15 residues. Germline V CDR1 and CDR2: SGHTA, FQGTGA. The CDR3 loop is CASSLIRLADNEQFF. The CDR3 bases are TGTGCCAGCAGCTTAATTCGTCTAGCGGACAATGAGCAGTTCTTC.

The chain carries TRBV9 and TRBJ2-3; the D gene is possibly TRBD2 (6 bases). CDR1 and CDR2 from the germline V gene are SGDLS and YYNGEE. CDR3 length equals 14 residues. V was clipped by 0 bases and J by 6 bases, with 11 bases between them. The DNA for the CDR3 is TGTGCCAGCAGCGTAGGGAGGGCCTCGGATACGCAGTATTTT. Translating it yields CASSVGRASDTQYF.

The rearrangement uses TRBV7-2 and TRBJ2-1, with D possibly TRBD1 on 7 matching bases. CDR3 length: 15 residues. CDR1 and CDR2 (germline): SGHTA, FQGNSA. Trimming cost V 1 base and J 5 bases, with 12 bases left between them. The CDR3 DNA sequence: TGTGCCAGCAGCTTAGGACAGGGAGGCCACAATGAGCAGTTCTTC. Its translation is CASSLGQGGHNEQFF. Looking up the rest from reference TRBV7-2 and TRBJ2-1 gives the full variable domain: GAGVSQSPSNKVTEKGKDVELRCDPISGHTALYWYRQSLGQGLEFLIYFQGNSAPDKSGLPSDRFSAERTGGSVSTLTIQRTQQEDSAVYLCASSLGQGGHNEQFFGPGTRLTVL.

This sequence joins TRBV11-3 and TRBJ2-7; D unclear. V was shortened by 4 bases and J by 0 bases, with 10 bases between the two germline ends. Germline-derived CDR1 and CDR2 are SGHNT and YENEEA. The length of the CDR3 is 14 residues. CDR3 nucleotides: TGTGCCAGCAGCTCTACACACTACTCCTACGAGCAGTACTTC. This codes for CASSSTHYSYEQYF.